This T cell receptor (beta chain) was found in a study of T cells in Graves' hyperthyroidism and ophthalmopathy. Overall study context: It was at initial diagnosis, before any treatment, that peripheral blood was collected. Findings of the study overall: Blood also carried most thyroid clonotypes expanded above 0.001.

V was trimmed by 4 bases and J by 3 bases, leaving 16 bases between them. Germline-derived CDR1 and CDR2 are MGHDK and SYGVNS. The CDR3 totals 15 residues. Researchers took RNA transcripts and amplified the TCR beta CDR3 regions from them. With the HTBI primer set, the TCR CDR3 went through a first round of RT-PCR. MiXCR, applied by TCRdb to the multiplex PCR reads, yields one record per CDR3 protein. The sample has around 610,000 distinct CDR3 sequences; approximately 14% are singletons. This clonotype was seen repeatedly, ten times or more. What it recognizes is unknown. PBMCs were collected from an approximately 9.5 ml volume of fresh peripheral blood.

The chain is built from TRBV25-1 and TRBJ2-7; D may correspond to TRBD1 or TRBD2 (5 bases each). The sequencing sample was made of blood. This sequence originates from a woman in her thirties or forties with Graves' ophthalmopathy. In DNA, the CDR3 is TGTGCCAGCAGTGGCCCCTCCCCGAGGGGCTACGAGCAGTACTTC. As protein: CASSGPSPRGYEQYF.